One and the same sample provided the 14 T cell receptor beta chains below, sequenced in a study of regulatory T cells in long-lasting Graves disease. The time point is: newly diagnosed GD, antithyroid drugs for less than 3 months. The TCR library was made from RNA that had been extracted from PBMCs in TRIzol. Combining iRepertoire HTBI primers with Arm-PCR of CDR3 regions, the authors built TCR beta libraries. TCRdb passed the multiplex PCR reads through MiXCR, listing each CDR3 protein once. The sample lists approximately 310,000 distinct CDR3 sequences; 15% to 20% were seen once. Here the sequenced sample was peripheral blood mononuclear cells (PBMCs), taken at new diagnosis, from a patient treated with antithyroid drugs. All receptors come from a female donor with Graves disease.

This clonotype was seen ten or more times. CDR3 loop: CSARDKGTSGPWNEQYF. As DNA, the CDR3 is TGCAGTGCTAGAGACAAAGGGACTAGCGGCCCCTGGAACGAGCAGTACTTC. The chain carries TRBV20-1 and TRBJ2-7; 11 bases line up with TRBD2. V lost 0 bases to trimming and J lost 5 bases; unmatched junction nucleotides: 12. Germline V gene sequence: CDR1 DFQATT, CDR2 SNEGSKA (reference sequence). The CDR3 is made up of 17 amino acids.

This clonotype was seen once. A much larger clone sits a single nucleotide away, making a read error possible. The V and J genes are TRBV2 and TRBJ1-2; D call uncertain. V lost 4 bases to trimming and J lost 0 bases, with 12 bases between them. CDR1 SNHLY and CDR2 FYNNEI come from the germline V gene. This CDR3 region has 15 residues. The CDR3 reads CASSVAARSNYGYTF. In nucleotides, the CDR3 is TGTGCCAGCAGTGTAGCAGCAAGATCTAACTATGGCTACACCTTC.

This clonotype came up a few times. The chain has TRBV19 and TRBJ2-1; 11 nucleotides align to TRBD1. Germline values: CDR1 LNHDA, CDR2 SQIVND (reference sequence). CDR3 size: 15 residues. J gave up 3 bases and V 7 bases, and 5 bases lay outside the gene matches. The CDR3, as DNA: TGTGCCAGTACCGGGACAGGGGGTCTCTACAATGAGCAGTTCTTC. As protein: CASTGTGGLYNEQFF.

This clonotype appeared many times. DNA of the CDR3: TGCAGTGCTAGAGTAGGGTGGGCAGATACGCAGTATTTT. Translated, it gives CSARVGWADTQYF. This sequence joins TRBV20-1 and TRBJ2-3; D gene uncertain. Germline CDR1 is DFQATT and CDR2 is SNEGSKA (reference sequence). This CDR3 has 13 amino acids. V lost 1 base to trimming and J lost 4 bases, with 9 bases between them.

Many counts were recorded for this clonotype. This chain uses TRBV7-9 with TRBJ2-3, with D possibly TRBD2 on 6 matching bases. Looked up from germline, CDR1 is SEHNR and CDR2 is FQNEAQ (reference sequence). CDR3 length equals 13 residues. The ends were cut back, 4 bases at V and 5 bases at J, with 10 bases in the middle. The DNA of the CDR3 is TGTGCCAGCAGCTCCGTCGGGGGAGATACGCAGTATTTT. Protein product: CASSSVGGDTQYF.

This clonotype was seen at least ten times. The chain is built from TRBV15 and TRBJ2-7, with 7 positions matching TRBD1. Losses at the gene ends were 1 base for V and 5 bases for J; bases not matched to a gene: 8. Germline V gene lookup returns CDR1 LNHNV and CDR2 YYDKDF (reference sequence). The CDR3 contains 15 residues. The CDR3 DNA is TGTGCCACCAGCAGAGCCAGACAGGGCCCCAACGAGCAGTACTTC. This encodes CATSRARQGPNEQYF.

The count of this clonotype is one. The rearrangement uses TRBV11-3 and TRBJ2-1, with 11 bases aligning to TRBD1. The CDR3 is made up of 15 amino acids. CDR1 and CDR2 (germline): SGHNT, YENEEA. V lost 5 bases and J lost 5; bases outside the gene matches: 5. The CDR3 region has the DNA TGTGCCAGCAGCGCCGGGACAGGGGGGCACAATGAGCAGTTCTTC. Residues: CASSAGTGGHNEQFF. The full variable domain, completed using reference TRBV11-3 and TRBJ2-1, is EAGVVQSPRYKIIEKKQPVAFWCNPISGHNTLYWYLQNLGQGPELLIRYENEEAVDDSQLPKDRFSAERLKGVDSTLKIQPAELGDSAVYLCASSAGTGGHNEQFFGPGTRLTVL.

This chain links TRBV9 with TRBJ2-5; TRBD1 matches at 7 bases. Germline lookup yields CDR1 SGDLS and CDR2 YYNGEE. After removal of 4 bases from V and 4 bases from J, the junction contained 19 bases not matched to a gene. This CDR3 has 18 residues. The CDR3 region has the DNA TGTGCCAGCAGCCCTGGAATTTTGGGGCAGACAGGGCGAGAGACCCAGTACTTC. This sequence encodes CASSPGILGQTGRETQYF.

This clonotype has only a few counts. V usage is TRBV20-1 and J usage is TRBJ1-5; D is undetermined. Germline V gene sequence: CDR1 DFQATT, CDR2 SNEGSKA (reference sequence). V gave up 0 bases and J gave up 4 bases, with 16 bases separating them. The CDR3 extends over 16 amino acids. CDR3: CSARDGREALNQPQHF. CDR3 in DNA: TGCAGTGCTAGAGATGGAAGGGAAGCTTTGAATCAGCCCCAGCATTTT.

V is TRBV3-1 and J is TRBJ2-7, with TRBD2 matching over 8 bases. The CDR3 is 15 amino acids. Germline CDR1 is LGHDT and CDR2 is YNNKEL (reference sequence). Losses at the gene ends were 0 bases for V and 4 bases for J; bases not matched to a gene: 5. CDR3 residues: CASSQDSLAVYEQYF. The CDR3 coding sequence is TGTGCCAGCAGCCAAGATTCACTAGCGGTATACGAGCAGTACTTC.

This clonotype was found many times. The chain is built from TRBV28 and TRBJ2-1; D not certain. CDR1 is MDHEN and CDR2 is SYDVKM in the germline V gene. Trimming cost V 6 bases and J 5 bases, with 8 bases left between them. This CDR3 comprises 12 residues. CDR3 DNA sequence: TGTGCCAGCAGCCCCAATAACAATGAGCAGTTCTTC. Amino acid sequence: CASSPNNNEQFF.

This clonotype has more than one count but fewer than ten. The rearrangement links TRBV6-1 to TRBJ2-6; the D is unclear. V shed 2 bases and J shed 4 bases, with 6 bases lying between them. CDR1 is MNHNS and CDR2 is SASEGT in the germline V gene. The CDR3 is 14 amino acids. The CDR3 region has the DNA TGTGCCAGCAGTGAACTAGGGGGGGCCAACGTCCTGACTTTC. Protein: CASSELGGANVLTF.

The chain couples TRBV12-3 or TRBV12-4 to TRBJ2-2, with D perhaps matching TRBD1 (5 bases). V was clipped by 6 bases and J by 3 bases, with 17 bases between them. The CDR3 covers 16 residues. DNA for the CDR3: TGTGCCAGCAGCTCCAGACAGTCCATCTACACCGGGGAGCTGTTTTTT. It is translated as CASSSRQSIYTGELFF.

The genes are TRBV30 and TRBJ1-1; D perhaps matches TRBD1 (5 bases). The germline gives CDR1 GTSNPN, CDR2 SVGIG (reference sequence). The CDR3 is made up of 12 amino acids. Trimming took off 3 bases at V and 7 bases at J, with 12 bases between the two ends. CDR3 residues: CAWSLRASEAFF. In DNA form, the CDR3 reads TGTGCCTGGAGCCTCAGGGCTAGTGAAGCTTTCTTT.